This TCR beta chain was obtained from a study of T cell repertoires in cytomegalovirus infection. For the study at large: Newly reported HLA-C-restricted and thoroughly characterized HLA-B-restricted CMV epitopes were employed. Through public TCR beta signatures, both CMV infection and matching HLA type were indicated.

Germline loops: CDR1 MNHEY, CDR2 SMNVEV (reference sequence). V lost 9 bases, J lost 5 bases, and 28 bases lay in between. This CDR3 region has 17 residues. General study findings and limits: HLA-C-restricted CMV-specific TCR beta clonotypes prevailed in the ex vivo response. Based on cumulative public TCR beta family frequency, carriers of CMV plus the relevant HLA were identified.

This clonotype was detected a few times. Its target is not known. Each CDR3 protein is one row after TCRdb ran MiXCR on the reads. Of 650,000 to 850,000 distinct CDR3 sequences detected, about 27% appear once; the ten largest clones hold less than 15%. The J gene is TRBJ1-2, the V gene TRBV27, with D possibly being TRBD1 (5 bases). Sequenced here: cultured CD8+ T cells from PBMCs, sampled from culture after CMV antigen stimulation. This TCR derives from a human donor in good health (CMV status not recorded). Some clones in this sample may be carry-over from other donors' samples. The CDR3 DNA is TGTGCCAGTACCCCCCCGGCAGGGAGAAAACCCCTATATGGCTACACCTTC. Protein product: CASTPPAGRKPLYGYTF.